Listed here is a single T cell receptor (beta chain). The data belong to a study of T cell changes during pregnancy in multiple sclerosis. Germline values: CDR1 LNHNV, CDR2 YYDKDF (reference sequence). Trimming took 0 bases from V and 2 from J, leaving 7 bases between them. The CDR3 runs 14 residues. TCRdb keeps only in-frame clones here, not all; method: immunoSEQ multiplex PCR. The sample carries 90,000 to 120,000 clones, around 94% recorded once. Sequencing was performed on peripheral blood, taken in the second trimester of pregnancy. This clonotype was sampled from a female donor with multiple sclerosis, enrolled in a pregnancy study. This sequence joins TRBV15 and TRBJ1-1; D uncertain. The CDR3: CATSRDLGNTEAFF. CDR3 DNA: TGTGCCACCAGCAGAGATTTGGGCAACACTGAAGCTTTCTTT.